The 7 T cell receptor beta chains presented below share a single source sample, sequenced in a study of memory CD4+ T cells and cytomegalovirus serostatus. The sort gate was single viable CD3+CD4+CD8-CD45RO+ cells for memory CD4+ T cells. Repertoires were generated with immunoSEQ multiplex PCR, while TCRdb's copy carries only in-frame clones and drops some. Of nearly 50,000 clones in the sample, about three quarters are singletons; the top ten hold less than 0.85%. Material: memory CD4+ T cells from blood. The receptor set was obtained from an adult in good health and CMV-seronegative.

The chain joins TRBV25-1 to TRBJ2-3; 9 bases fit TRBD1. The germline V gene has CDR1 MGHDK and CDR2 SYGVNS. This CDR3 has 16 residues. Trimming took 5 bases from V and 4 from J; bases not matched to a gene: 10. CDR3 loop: CASSPGRTGDSDTQYF. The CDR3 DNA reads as TGTGCCAGCAGTCCGGGAAGGACAGGGGACTCAGATACGCAGTATTTT.

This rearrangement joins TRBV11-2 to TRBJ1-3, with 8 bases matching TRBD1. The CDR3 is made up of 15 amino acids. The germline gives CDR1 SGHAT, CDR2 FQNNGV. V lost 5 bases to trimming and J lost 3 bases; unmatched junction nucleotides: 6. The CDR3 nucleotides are TGTGCCAGCAGCCAAACGACAGGGGTTGGAAACACCATATATTTT. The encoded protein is CASSQTTGVGNTIYF.

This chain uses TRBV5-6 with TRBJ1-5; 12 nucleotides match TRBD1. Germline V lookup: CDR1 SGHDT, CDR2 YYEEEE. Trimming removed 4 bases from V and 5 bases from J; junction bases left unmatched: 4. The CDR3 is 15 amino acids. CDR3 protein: CASSAGTGGYQPQHF. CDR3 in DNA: TGTGCCAGCAGCGCCGGGACAGGGGGCTATCAGCCCCAGCATTTT.

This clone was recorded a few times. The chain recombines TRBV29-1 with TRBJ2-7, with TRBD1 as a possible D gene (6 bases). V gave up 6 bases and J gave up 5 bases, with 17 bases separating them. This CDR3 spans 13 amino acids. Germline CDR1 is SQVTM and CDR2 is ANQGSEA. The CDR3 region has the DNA TGCAGCGTGTCCTTGGCACAGGGAAACGAGCAGTACTTC. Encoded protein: CSVSLAQGNEQYF.

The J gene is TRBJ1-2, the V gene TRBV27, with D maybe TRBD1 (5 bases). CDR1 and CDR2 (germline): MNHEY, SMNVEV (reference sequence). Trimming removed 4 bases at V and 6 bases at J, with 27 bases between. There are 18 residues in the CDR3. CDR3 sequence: CASSSSAVWGGGGDGYTF. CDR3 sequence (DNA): TGTGCCAGCAGTTCGAGCGCTGTGTGGGGGGGAGGCGGTGATGGCTACACCTTC.

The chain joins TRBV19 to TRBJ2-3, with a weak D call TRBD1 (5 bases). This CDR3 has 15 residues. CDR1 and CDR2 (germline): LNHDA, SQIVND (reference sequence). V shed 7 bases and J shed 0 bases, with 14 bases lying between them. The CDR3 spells CASKTLQGSTDTQYF. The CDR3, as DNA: TGTGCCAGTAAAACCCTTCAGGGCAGCACAGATACGCAGTATTTT.

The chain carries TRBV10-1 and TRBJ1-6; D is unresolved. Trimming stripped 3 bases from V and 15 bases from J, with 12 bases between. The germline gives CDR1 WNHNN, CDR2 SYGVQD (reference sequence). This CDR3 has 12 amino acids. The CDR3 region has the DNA TGCGCCAGCAGTGAAAGGACGAGCCACCTCCACTTT. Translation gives CASSERTSHLHF.